This TCR beta chain was documented in a study of cytomegalovirus exposure and HLA in healthy donors. Regarding the study as a whole: A later analysis linked a missense variant in DCLRE1C to the trimming of TCR beta V and J genes. Specific recognition of CMV antigens was confirmed in vitro for a few chains (all CMV-associated). Sequencing likely caused a cluster of highly shared sequence variants.

In its sample, this clone was seen once. As yet, its antigen is unknown. PCR involved 60 Vbeta and 13 Jbeta primers. The protocol was immunoSEQ multiplex PCR, while the TCRdb copy is restricted to in-frame clones and leaves out a portion. The sample gives under 150,000 clones, roughly 84% of which show up once; under 2% is in the top ten. The receptor was isolated from a boy aged 5 to 17 in good health and CMV-seronegative. The specimen was PBMCs.

CDR3 sequence (DNA): TGTGCCAGCAGCGGCAAGGTGAAACTAGCGGGGGTCAACACCGGGGAGCTGTTTTTT. Protein: CASSGKVKLAGVNTGELFF. V usage is TRBV4-2 and J usage is TRBJ2-2, with TRBD2 matching over 11 bases. Losses at the gene ends were 5 bases for V and 2 bases for J; bases not matched to a gene: 13. There are 19 residues in the CDR3. Germline-derived CDR1 and CDR2 are LGHNA and YNFKEQ.